This is a list of T cell receptor beta chains from one sample in a study of patients and donors after allogeneic stem cell transplantation. From the RT-PCR reads, TCRdb called clonotypes with MiXCR, one entry per CDR3 protein. The sample has about a million distinct CDR3 sequences, over 15% seen once. Specimen: blood, either unsorted or a sorted T cell fraction (not recorded which). The receptor set was obtained from a human donor who was either an allogeneic HSCT recipient or a stem cell or donor lymphocyte infusion donor (not recorded which). It is not recorded whose cells these are; they may come from a transplant donor. Each CDR3 is given with its conserved first and last residue. Each record gives: J gene, V gene, D gene, clone size, CDR3 protein, CDR3 DNA. D genes are given only for firm matches. Some rows mark clone size as missing; the rest say once, few, many or name a class of expanded clone.

J: TRBJ2-7; V: TRBV9; D: TRBD1; size: few; CDR3: CASSSGGQSLYEQYF; DNA: TGTGCCAGCAGCTCAGGGGGACAGAGTCTCTACGAGCAGTACTTC
J: TRBJ2-3; V: TRBV4-2; D: NA; size: NA; CDR3: CASSQEHLGETQYF; DNA: TGTGCCAGCAGCCAAGAACATCTGGGAGAGACGCAGTATTTT
J: TRBJ2-7; V: TRBV28; D: NA; size: few; CDR3: CASTQRGTDYEQYF; DNA: TGTGCCAGCACCCAAAGGGGGACGGACTACGAGCAGTACTTC
J: TRBJ2-1; V: TRBV14; D: TRBD2; size: NA; CDR3: CASSQLTSGYNEQFF; DNA: TGTGCCAGCAGCCAATTGACTAGCGGCTACAATGAGCAGTTCTTC
J: TRBJ1-1; V: TRBV11-2; D: TRBD1; size: NA; CDR3: CASSLQGAQGTEAFF; DNA: TGTGCCAGCAGCCTTCAGGGGGCGCAAGGCACTGAAGCTTTCTTT
J: TRBJ2-2; V: TRBV11-3; D: NA; size: NA; CDR3: CASSLDSVGLTGELFF; DNA: TGTGCCAGCAGCTTAGATAGCGTGGGCTTAACCGGGGAGCTGTTTTTT
J: TRBJ2-1; V: TRBV11-2; D: TRBD2; size: many; CDR3: CASSGSGVGNEQFF; DNA: TGTGCCAGCAGCGGTAGCGGGGTTGGGAATGAGCAGTTCTTC
J: TRBJ2-3; V: TRBV7-3; D: TRBD2; size: NA; CDR3: CASSSKDSGGHTDTQYF; DNA: TGTGCCAGCAGCTCTAAAGATAGCGGGGGCCACACAGATACGCAGTATTTT
J: TRBJ1-4; V: TRBV5-1; D: NA; size: NA; CDR3: CASSLSGRMEKLFF; DNA: TGCGCCAGCAGCTTATCAGGGAGGATGGAAAAACTGTTTTTT
J: TRBJ2-3; V: TRBV5-1; D: TRBD2; size: many; CDR3: CASRGADTQYF; DNA: TGCGCCAGCCGGGGGGCAGATACGCAGTATTTT
J: TRBJ2-1; V: TRBV20-1; D: TRBD1; size: NA; CDR3: CSATPGIPGGYNEQFF; DNA: TGCAGTGCTACCCCCGGGATCCCAGGGGGCTACAATGAGCAGTTCTTC
J: TRBJ2-1; V: TRBV2; D: TRBD2; size: few; CDR3: CASSGIAGEQFF; DNA: TGTGCCAGCAGTGGGATAGCGGGTGAGCAGTTCTTC
J: TRBJ2-7; V: TRBV5-6; D: NA; size: few; CDR3: CASSLRRGATRLAYEQYF; DNA: TGTGCCAGCAGCTTGAGAAGGGGGGCGACGAGGCTGGCTTACGAGCAGTACTTC
J: TRBJ2-1; V: TRBV2; D: TRBD2; size: NA; CDR3: CASFTGTSGLSSYNEQFF; DNA: TGTGCCAGCTTTACCGGGACTAGCGGCCTCAGCTCCTACAATGAGCAGTTCTTC
J: TRBJ2-4; V: TRBV7-2; D: NA; size: NA; CDR3: CASSLAPGAPGSIGNIQYF; DNA: TGTGCCAGCAGCTTAGCCCCGGGGGCGCCAGGGTCGATTGGAAACATTCAGTACTTC
J: TRBJ1-4; V: TRBV6-1; D: TRBD1; size: NA; CDR3: CASSTTGGQGLFF; DNA: TGTGCCAGCAGTACTACAGGGGGCCAAGGACTGTTTTTT
J: TRBJ1-2; V: TRBV20-1; D: TRBD1; size: NA; CDR3: CSASHTGQGYYGYTF; DNA: TGCAGTGCTAGTCACACAGGACAGGGGTACTATGGCTACACCTTC
J: TRBJ2-6; V: TRBV5-1; D: NA; size: NA; CDR3: CASSLIGAGGAGANVLTF; DNA: TGCGCCAGCAGCTTGATCGGGGCAGGAGGGGCTGGGGCCAACGTCCTGACTTTC
J: TRBJ2-7; V: TRBV7-9; D: TRBD1; size: NA; CDR3: CASSLTWDRDISNEQYF; DNA: TGTGCCAGCAGCTTGACGTGGGACAGGGATATTTCCAACGAGCAGTACTTC
J: TRBJ2-2; V: TRBV29-1; D: TRBD1; size: few; CDR3: CSVLPGTGFGELFF; DNA: TGCAGCGTCCTCCCCGGGACAGGGTTCGGGGAGCTGTTTTTT
J: TRBJ1-3; V: TRBV27; D: NA; size: NA; CDR3: CASSFFRPDSGNTIYF; DNA: TGTGCCAGCAGTTTTTTCAGGCCCGACTCTGGAAACACCATATATTTT
J: TRBJ2-1; V: TRBV6-2/TRBV6-3; D: NA; size: few; CDR3: CASGPGGPEQFF; DNA: TGTGCCAGCGGCCCTGGCGGTCCTGAGCAGTTCTTC
J: TRBJ2-1; V: TRBV11-3; D: NA; size: few; CDR3: CASSLQGGAYNEQFF; DNA: TGTGCCAGCAGCTTACAGGGCGGAGCTTACAATGAGCAGTTCTTC
J: TRBJ1-5; V: TRBV6-2/TRBV6-3; D: NA; size: NA; CDR3: CASTLNTGTPSNQPQHF; DNA: TGTGCCAGCACGCTGAATACCGGGACACCTAGCAATCAGCCCCAGCATTTT
J: TRBJ2-2; V: TRBV12-3/TRBV12-4; D: NA; size: NA; CDR3: CASLVRNTGELFF; DNA: TGTGCCAGTCTCGTGCGAAACACCGGGGAGCTGTTTTTT
J: TRBJ2-3; V: TRBV7-9; D: NA; size: few; CDR3: CASSGEGWGTDTQYF; DNA: TGTGCCAGCAGCGGCGAGGGGTGGGGCACAGATACGCAGTATTTT
J: TRBJ1-1; V: TRBV12-3/TRBV12-4; D: NA; size: NA; CDR3: CASSLRFGNTEAFF; DNA: TGTGCCAGCAGTTTACGTTTTGGGAACACTGAAGCTTTCTTT
J: TRBJ2-4; V: TRBV7-3; D: TRBD1; size: NA; CDR3: CASSLGTGGVEAKNIQYF; DNA: TGTGCCAGCAGCTTAGGGACAGGGGGCGTGGAGGCCAAAAACATTCAGTACTTC
J: TRBJ1-5; V: TRBV3-1; D: NA; size: NA; CDR3: CASSQAGGVRQPQHF; DNA: TGTGCCAGCAGCCAAGCGGGAGGAGTTCGACAGCCCCAGCATTTT
J: TRBJ1-5; V: TRBV6-2/TRBV6-3; D: TRBD1; size: NA; CDR3: CASSPQGAIGNQPQHF; DNA: TGTGCCAGCAGCCCACAGGGGGCTATTGGCAATCAGCCCCAGCATTTT
J: TRBJ1-5; V: TRBV6-1; D: TRBD1; size: NA; CDR3: CASGSGDRGYSNQPQHF; DNA: TGTGCCAGCGGGAGCGGGGACAGGGGCTATAGCAATCAGCCCCAGCATTTT
J: TRBJ1-1; V: TRBV7-2; D: NA; size: many; CDR3: CASSLNAQNTEAFF; DNA: TGTGCCAGCAGCTTAAATGCGCAGAACACTGAAGCTTTCTTT
J: TRBJ1-1; V: TRBV4-1; D: NA; size: NA; CDR3: CASSQDHRDQWNTEAFF; DNA: TGCGCCAGCAGCCAAGATCACAGGGATCAATGGAACACTGAAGCTTTCTTT
J: TRBJ2-7; V: TRBV20-1; D: NA; size: NA; CDR3: CSASSRGYSYEQYF; DNA: TGCAGTGCTAGTAGCCGCGGGTACTCCTACGAGCAGTACTTC
J: TRBJ2-1; V: TRBV28; D: NA; size: many; CDR3: CASSLRFLGEQFF; DNA: TGTGCCAGCAGTTTACGATTTCTCGGTGAGCAGTTCTTC
J: TRBJ2-7; V: TRBV2; D: NA; size: few; CDR3: CASAVGLSSYEQYF; DNA: TGTGCCAGCGCTGTCGGGCTAAGCTCCTACGAGCAGTACTTC
J: TRBJ1-5; V: TRBV12-3/TRBV12-4; D: NA; size: NA; CDR3: CASSNGLLGGNQPQHF; DNA: TGTGCCAGCAGTAACGGTCTATTGGGGGGGAATCAGCCCCAGCATTTT